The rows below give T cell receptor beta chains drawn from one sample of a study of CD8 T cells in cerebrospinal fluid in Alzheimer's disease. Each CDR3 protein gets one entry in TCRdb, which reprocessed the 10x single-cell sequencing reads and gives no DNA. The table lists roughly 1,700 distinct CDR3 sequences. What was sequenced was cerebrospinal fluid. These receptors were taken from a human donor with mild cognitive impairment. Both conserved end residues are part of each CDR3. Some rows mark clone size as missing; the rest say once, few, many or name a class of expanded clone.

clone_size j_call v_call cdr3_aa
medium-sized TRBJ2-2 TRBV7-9 CASSPDSTGELFF
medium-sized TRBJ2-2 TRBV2 CASSEAASGTTGELFF
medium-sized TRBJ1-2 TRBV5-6 CASSLGTADGYTF
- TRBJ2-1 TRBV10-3 CAISESGGSYNEQFF
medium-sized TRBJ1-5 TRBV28 CASSLAQGGNQPQHF
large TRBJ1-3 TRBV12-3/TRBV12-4 CASSSTQPGNTIYF
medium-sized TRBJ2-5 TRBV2 CASRALSGRDQETQYF
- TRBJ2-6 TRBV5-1 CASSLVGDGANVLTF
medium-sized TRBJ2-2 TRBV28 CASSLSVQGAGGELFF
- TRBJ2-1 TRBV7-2 CASSQAVHYNEQFF
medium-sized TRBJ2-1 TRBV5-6 CASSSSPLANNEQFF
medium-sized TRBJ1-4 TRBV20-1 CSARKDSRNEKLFF
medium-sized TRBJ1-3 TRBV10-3 CAYWDGLAGNTIYF
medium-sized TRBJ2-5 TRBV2 CASGREFAETQYF
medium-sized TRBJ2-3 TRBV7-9 CASSPEGSDTQYF
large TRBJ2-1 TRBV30 CAWSVGVQGWGEQFF
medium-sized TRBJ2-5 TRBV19 CASSTGQQKYQETQYF
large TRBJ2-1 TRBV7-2 CASSQRNEQFF
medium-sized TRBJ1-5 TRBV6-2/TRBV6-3 CASMRDKYQPQHF
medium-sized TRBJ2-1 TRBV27 CASSLRGRNEQFF
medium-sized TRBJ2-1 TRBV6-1 CASRPSGGSYNEQFF
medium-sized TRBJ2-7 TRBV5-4 CASSPEGRAYEQYF
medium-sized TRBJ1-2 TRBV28 CASSFGGTLIGYTF
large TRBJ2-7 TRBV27 CASSSTPPGQGNYEQYF
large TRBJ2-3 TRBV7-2 CASSLGTPRTDTQYF
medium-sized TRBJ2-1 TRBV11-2 CASSGGTLDEQFF
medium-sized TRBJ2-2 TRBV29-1 CSVVEGRNTGELFF
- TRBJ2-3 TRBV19 CASSTLSSSTDTQYF
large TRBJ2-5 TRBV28 CASSSGTGAETQYF
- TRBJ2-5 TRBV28 CASSLSWAGAETQYF
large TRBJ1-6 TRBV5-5 CASSLVMGTNSPLHF
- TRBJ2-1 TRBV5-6 CASSPPGVNEQFF
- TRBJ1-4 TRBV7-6 CASSLRGSNEKLFF
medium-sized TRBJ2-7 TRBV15 CATSRDLGGTIYEQYF
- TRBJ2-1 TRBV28 CASSFAGGPNNEQFF
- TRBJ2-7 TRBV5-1 CASSLAADRQYF
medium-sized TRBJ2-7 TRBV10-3 CAISDISEQYF
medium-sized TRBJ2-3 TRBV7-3 CASSRGGATSTDTQYF
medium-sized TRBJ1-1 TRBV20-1 CSAVRTGALVGEAFF
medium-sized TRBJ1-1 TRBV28 CASSRTARTEAFF
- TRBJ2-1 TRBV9 CASSDRGNNEQFF
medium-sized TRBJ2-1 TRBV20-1 CSARPLEESDEQFF